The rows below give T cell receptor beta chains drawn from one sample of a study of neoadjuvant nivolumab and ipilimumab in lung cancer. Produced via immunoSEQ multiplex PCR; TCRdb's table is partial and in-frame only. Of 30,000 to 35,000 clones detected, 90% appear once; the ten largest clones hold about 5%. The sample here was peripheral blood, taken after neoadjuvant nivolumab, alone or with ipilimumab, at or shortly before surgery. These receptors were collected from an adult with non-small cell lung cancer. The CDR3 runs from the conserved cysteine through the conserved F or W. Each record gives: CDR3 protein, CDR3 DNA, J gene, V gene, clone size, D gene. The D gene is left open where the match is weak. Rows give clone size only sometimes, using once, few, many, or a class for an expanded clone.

CDR3: CASSLVWRETQYF
DNA: TGTGCCAGCAGCTTAGTCTGGCGAGAGACCCAGTACTTC
J: TRBJ2-5
V: TRBV11-2
size: once
D: NA

CDR3: CATLSWRRTHLREARGYTF
DNA: TGTGCCACCTTATCCTGGCGAAGGACCCACCTTCGAGAGGCTAGGGGCTACACCTTC
J: TRBJ1-2
V: TRBV28
size: NA
D: NA

CDR3: CASSLVGGIEQFF
DNA: TGCGCCAGCAGCTTGGTGGGGGGGATTGAGCAGTTCTTC
J: TRBJ2-1
V: TRBV5-1
size: NA
D: TRBD2

CDR3: CASSLWTGTGFQPQHF
DNA: TGTGCCAGCAGCCTGTGGACAGGGACAGGGTTTCAGCCCCAGCATTTT
J: TRBJ1-5
V: TRBV5-6
size: NA
D: TRBD1

CDR3: CASSLSGLGLADLYNEQFF
DNA: TGTGCCAGCAGCTTATCGGGACTAGGACTAGCGGACCTCTACAATGAGCAGTTCTTC
J: TRBJ2-1
V: TRBV7-9
size: NA
D: TRBD2

CDR3: CASSPGSATGNTIYF
DNA: TGTGCCAGCTCACCTGGGTCGGCCACTGGAAACACCATATATTTT
J: TRBJ1-3
V: TRBV18
size: NA
D: NA

CDR3: CASSLSEGTEAFF
DNA: TGCGCCAGCAGCTTGTCCGAAGGAACTGAAGCTTTCTTT
J: TRBJ1-1
V: TRBV5-1
size: NA
D: NA

CDR3: CASGGTGGAIYNEQFF
DNA: TGTGCTAGTGGTGGGACAGGGGGCGCGATCTACAATGAGCAGTTCTTC
J: TRBJ2-1
V: TRBV12-5
size: NA
D: TRBD1

CDR3: CASSGGLAGANEQFF
DNA: TGTGCCAGCAGCGGAGGCCTAGCGGGGGCAAATGAGCAGTTCTTC
J: TRBJ2-1
V: TRBV7-2
size: NA
D: TRBD2

CDR3: CASSVGLAGADTQYF
DNA: TGTGCCAGCAGTGTTGGGCTGGCTGGGGCAGATACGCAGTATTTT
J: TRBJ2-3
V: TRBV2
size: NA
D: NA

CDR3: CALGGDYQETQYF
DNA: TGTGCCCTAGGAGGGGACTACCAAGAGACCCAGTACTTC
J: TRBJ2-5
V: TRBV2
size: NA
D: NA

CDR3: CASRPEGRYSPLHF
DNA: TGTGCCAGCAGACCCGAAGGGAGGTATTCACCCCTCCACTTT
J: TRBJ1-6
V: TRBV6-5
size: NA
D: NA

CDR3: CASSLVGVGNTGELFF
DNA: TGTGCCAGCAGCTTAGTCGGGGTAGGCAACACCGGGGAGCTGTTTTTT
J: TRBJ2-2
V: TRBV11-3
size: NA
D: NA

CDR3: CASSRPGETQYF
DNA: TGTGCCAGTAGTAGACCCGGAGAGACCCAGTACTTC
J: TRBJ2-5
V: TRBV19
size: NA
D: NA

CDR3: CASSRTRLAGGPTGELFF
DNA: TGTGCCAGCAGCCGCACAAGACTAGCGGGGGGGCCGACCGGGGAGCTGTTTTTT
J: TRBJ2-2
V: TRBV7-9
size: NA
D: TRBD2

CDR3: CASSPSKETQYF
DNA: TGTGCCAGCTCACCATCCAAAGAGACCCAGTACTTC
J: TRBJ2-5
V: TRBV18
size: NA
D: NA

CDR3: CASSISYEQYF
DNA: TGTGCCAGCAGCATCTCCTACGAGCAGTACTTC
J: TRBJ2-7
V: TRBV7-8
size: NA
D: NA

CDR3: CASSARWEGSEQYF
DNA: TGTGCCAGCAGCGCCCGGTGGGAGGGAAGCGAGCAGTACTTC
J: TRBJ2-7
V: TRBV14
size: NA
D: TRBD2

CDR3: CASSPGTEINTGELFF
DNA: TGTGCCAGCAGCCCCGGGACAGAAATCAACACCGGGGAGCTGTTTTTT
J: TRBJ2-2
V: TRBV14
size: NA
D: TRBD1

CDR3: CASTPLNEKLFF
DNA: TGTGCCAGTACACCCTTAAATGAAAAACTGTTTTTT
J: TRBJ1-4
V: TRBV2
size: NA
D: NA

CDR3: CASSLGSRENTEAFF
DNA: TGTGCCAGCAGCCTGGGAAGCAGAGAAAACACTGAAGCTTTCTTT
J: TRBJ1-1
V: TRBV4-2
size: NA
D: NA

CDR3: CASSAGTAPYEQYF
DNA: TGTGCCAGCAGTGCGGGGACAGCTCCCTACGAGCAGTACTTC
J: TRBJ2-7
V: TRBV2
size: NA
D: TRBD1